This T cell receptor (beta chain) was identified during a study of tumor-infiltrating lymphocytes in primary liver carcinoma (TCRdb year 2017). With regard to the full study: Hepatocellular carcinoma (four) or combined HCC and intrahepatic cholangiocarcinoma (one) was present in the five patients, who were three men and two women aged 30 to 69 years. For each liver tumor, the study sampled five regions along with adjacent normal tissue and blood, and applied TCRbeta repertoire sequencing, expression microarrays and whole-exome sequencing. A total of some 35 specimens from 5 patients went through TCRbeta repertoire sequencing, namely 25 tumor regions, 5 adjacent noncancerous liver tissues and 5 peripheral blood samples. Each sample produced about 3.5 to 8 million productive TCRbeta reads, and read depth showed no significant difference between tissue types. Repertoires from technical replicates were highly reproducible, with mean shared-clone rates about 0.91 and correlation coefficients above 0.95. The five patients had tumors staged T1-T3 N0M0, with maximum diameters ranging from roughly 4.2 to 11 cm. Study-level results and caveats: Bulk unsorted samples precluded comparing CD4+ and CD8+ T cell repertoires. The top 250 clones accounted for a significantly greater share of the repertoire in tumors than in blood (p = 0.039). Only the TCR beta chain was sequenced, so true repertoire diversity is likely underestimated because unpaired alpha chains were not captured. Consistent with antigen-driven expansion, pairs of tumor regions showed higher repertoire overlap (mean around 36%) than either tumor-adjacent pairs (roughly 17%) or tumor-blood pairs (around 14%). The study included only four to six patients, and the authors note findings should be validated in a larger study.

Starting from about 500 ng total RNA, TCRbeta-specific cDNA was produced by reverse transcription with a constant-region primer and ProtoScript II reverse transcriptase. TCRbeta libraries were built with three nested multiplex PCR rounds, a slightly modified ARM-PCR procedure. Each of the first two PCR rounds ran for around 11 cycles using multiplex TRBV1-TRBV30 forward primers together with a Cbeta reverse primer. A final 25-cycle PCR with Deep VentR polymerase added sample barcodes and Illumina adapters. Before sequencing, amplicons of 200-500 bp were purified from gel using a QIAquick gel extraction kit. An Illumina HiSeq 2500 was used to sequence the TCRbeta amplicons with 250-bp paired-end reads. The paper's processing steps were these. Trimmomatic v0.33 was used to quality-trim the reads, and FLASH v1.2.11 was used to merge paired reads so that full CDR3 sequences could be recovered. V, D and J germline segments were assigned to the rearranged TCRbeta sequences by MiGEC v1.2.1b. Clonotype statistics and Shannon-Wiener diversity indices were calculated with VDJtools v1.0.0. Except for diversity analysis, only the 250 most abundant clonotypes of each sample were used in subsequent analyses to reduce sampling bias. The public reads were reanalyzed by TCRdb: fastp trimming at Q25, MiXCR alignment, in-frame beta chains only. One record per CDR3 amino acid sequence lists the most common genes and DNA. TCRdb, not the original authors, processed these V and J calls. Recorded for this sample are some 95,000 distinct CDR3 sequences; just over 65% of them occurred a single time. 27% of the sample lies in the top ten.

Total RNA and DNA were co-extracted without cell sorting from roughly 20-30 mg of bulk tissue using the AllPrep DNA/RNA mini kit. Between late 2015 and March 2016, about 5 patients in China with histopathologically diagnosed primary liver carcinoma had their tumors surgically resected. Patients had chronic HBV infection and were treatment-naive at sampling. Each fresh piece of tumor and adjacent tissue was cut in two, with one half stored in RNAlater at -80 degrees C and the other half sent for histology. This clonotype was counted at least ten times. The specificity of this receptor is unknown. No per-base quality is available; no much larger clone lies one base away. V gives up 1 base and J gives up 6 bases, and the segment between their germline ends measures 10 bases. The CDR3 goes from the cysteine to the phenylalanine over 13 residues. The read is trimmed to its CDR3 DNA, 39 bases read in frame from base 1.

The origin of this receptor is a middle-aged man with primary liver carcinoma and hepatitis B virus infection. The sequenced material came from tumor-adjacent normal liver tissue. This chain joins TRBV12-3 or TRBV12-4 to TRBJ2-7; D gene: possibly TRBD1, on 5 matching bases. The CDR3 reads as follows: CASSLGIGAEQYF. The DNA sequence reads TGTGCCAGCAGTTTAGGTATAGGGGCCGAGCAGTACTTC.